This T cell receptor beta chain was sequenced during a study of early T cells in non-severe SARS-CoV-2 infection. General study points: In VDJdb matching, anti-spike CD8 responses were favored while private and CD4 specificities went missing.

The CDR3 is 14 residues long. Germline assignment: CDR1 SNHLY and CDR2 FYNNEI. The ends lost 7 bases at V and 4 bases at J; junction bases unmatched: 1. Tagging with unique molecular identifiers was applied to individual cDNA molecules. TCRdb analysed the 5' RACE reads with MiXCR anew, one entry per CDR3 protein. The sample has around 77,000 distinct CDR3 sequences, approximately 15% seen once; the top ten hold roughly 3.8%. With respect to this clonotype: Its antigen is unknown.

The sequenced sample was whole blood, obtained at baseline. This chain connects TRBV2 to TRBJ2-5, with 15 positions matching TRBD2. This receptor was identified in an adult who was a healthcare worker with PCR-confirmed SARS-CoV-2 infection or an uninfected control (not recorded which). CDR3 residues: CASTGLAGGETQYF. DNA for the CDR3: TGTGCCAGCACGGGACTAGCGGGAGGAGAGACCCAGTACTTC.